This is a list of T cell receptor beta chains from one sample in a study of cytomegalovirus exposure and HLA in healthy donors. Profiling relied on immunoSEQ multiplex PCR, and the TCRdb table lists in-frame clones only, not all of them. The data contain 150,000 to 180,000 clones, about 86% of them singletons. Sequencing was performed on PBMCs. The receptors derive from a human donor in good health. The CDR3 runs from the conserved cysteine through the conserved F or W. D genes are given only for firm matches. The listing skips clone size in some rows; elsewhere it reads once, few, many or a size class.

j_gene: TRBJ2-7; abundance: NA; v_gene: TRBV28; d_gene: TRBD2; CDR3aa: CASISGPGEQYF; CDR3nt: TGTGCCAGCATTAGCGGGCCCGGCGAGCAGTACTTC
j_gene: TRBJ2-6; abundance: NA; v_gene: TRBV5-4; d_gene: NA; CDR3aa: CASSAGSGANVLTF; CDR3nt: TGTGCCAGCAGCGCGGGGTCTGGGGCCAACGTCCTGACTTTC
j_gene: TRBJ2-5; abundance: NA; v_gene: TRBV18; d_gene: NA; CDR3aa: CASSRQQETQYF; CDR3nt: TGTGCCAGCTCACGACAGCAAGAGACCCAGTACTTC
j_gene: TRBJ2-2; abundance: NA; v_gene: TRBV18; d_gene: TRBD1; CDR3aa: CASSSGQGGTGELFF; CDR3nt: TGTGCCAGCTCATCGGGACAGGGAGGAACCGGGGAGCTGTTTTTT
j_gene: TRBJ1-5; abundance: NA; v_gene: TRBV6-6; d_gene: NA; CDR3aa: CASSYSTSGQPQHF; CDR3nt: TGTGCCAGCAGTTACTCGACGAGCGGTCAGCCCCAGCATTTT
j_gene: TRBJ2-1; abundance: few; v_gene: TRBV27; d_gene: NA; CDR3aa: CASSWEAASSYNEQFF; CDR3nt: TGTGCCAGCAGTTGGGAAGCGGCCAGCTCCTACAATGAGCAGTTCTTC
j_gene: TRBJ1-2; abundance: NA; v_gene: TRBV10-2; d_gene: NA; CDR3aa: CASNAGANYGYTF; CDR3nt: TGCGCCAGCAATGCAGGGGCTAACTATGGCTACACCTTC
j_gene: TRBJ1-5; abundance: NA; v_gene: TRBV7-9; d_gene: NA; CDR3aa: CASSPPGGRNQPQHF; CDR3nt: TGTGCCAGCAGCCCCCCCGGAGGGCGGAATCAGCCCCAGCATTTT
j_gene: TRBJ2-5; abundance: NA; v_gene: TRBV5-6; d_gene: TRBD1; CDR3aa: CASSPDRGTETQYF; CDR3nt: TGTGCCAGCAGTCCTGACAGGGGAACGGAGACCCAGTACTTC
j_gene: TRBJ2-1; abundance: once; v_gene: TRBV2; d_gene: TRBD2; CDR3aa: CASTRTSSYNEQFF; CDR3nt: TGTGCCAGCACGAGGACTAGCAGCTACAATGAGCAGTTCTTC
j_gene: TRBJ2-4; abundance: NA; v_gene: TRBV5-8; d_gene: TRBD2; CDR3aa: CASSYTGGPDIQYF; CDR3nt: TGTGCCAGCAGCTATACGGGAGGCCCTGACATTCAGTACTTC
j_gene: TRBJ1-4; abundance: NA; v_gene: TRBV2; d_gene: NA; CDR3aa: CASRFRGLGEKLFF; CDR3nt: TGTGCCAGCAGGTTTCGAGGGTTGGGCGAAAAACTGTTTTTT
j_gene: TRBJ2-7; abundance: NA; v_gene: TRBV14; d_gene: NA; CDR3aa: CASSQGPYTGRQYF; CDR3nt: TGTGCCAGCAGCCAAGGACCTTATACAGGGCGGCAGTACTTC
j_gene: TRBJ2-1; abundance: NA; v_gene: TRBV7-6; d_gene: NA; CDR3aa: CASSDSHRAGNEQFF; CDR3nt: TGTGCCAGCAGCGATTCCCACAGGGCAGGCAATGAGCAGTTCTTC
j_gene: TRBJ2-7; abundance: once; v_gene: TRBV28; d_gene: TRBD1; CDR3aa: CASSFYNRGPSEQYF; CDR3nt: TGTGCCAGCAGTTTCTATAACAGGGGGCCTTCCGAGCAGTACTTC
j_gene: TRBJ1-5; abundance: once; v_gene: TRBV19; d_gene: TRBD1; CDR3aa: CASRRQGANNQPQHF; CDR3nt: TGTGCCAGTCGAAGACAGGGGGCGAACAATCAGCCCCAGCATTTT
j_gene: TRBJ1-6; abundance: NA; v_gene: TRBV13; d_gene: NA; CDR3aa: CASSFGSRRLMSSPLHF; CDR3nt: TGTGCCAGCAGCTTCGGATCCCGGAGGTTGATGAGTTCACCCCTCCACTTT
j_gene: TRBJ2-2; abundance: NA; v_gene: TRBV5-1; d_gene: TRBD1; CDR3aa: CASSYFDRVAGELFF; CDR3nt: TGCGCCAGCAGCTATTTCGACAGGGTCGCCGGGGAGCTGTTTTTT
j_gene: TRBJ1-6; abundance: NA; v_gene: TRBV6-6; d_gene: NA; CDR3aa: CASSQDNYNSPLHF; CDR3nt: TGTGCCAGCAGCCAGGATAACTATAATTCACCCCTCCACTTT
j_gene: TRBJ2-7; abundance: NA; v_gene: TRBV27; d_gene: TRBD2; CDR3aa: CASSLGGTSGQPYEQYF; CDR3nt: TGTGCCAGCAGTTTAGGCGGGACTAGCGGACAGCCCTACGAGCAGTACTTC
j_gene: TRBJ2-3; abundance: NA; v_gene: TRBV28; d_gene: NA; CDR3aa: CASSLGGITSTDTQYF; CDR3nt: TGTGCCAGCAGTTTAGGGGGCATTACTAGCACAGATACGCAGTATTTT
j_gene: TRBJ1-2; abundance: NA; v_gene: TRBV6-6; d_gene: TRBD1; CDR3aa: CASSRFPGQGATGYTF; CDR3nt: TGTGCCAGCAGTCGATTTCCGGGACAGGGGGCAACAGGGTACACCTTC
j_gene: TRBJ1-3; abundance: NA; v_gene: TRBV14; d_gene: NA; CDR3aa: CASSQVAGKMRNTIYF; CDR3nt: TGTGCCAGCAGCCAAGTAGCAGGGAAGATGAGAAACACCATATATTTT
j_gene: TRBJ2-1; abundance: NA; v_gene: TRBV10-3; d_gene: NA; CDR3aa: CAIRFGQGSYNEQFF; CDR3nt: TGTGCCATCAGGTTCGGGCAGGGGAGCTACAATGAGCAGTTCTTC
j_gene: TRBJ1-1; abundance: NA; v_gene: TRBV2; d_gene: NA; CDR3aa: CASKQTGIVQNTEAFF; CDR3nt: TGTGCCAGCAAACAGACAGGTATCGTACAGAACACTGAAGCTTTCTTT
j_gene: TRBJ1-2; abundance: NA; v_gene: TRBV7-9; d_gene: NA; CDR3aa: CASSSRSPPYGYTF; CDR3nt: TGTGCCAGCAGCTCCAGGTCTCCTCCTTATGGCTACACCTTC
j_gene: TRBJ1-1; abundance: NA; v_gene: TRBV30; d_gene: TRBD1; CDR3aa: CAWSTGTGGDTEAFF; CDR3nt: TGTGCCTGGAGTACCGGGACAGGGGGTGACACTGAAGCTTTCTTT
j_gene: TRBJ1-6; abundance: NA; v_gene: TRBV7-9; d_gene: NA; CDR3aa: CASSSDSDNSPLHF; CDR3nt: TGTGCCAGCAGCTCCGACAGCGATAATTCACCCCTCCACTTT
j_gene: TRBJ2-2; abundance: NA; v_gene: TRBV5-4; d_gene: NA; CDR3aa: CASSRRGRVNTGELFF; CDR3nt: TGTGCCAGCAGCCGGAGGGGAAGGGTGAACACCGGGGAGCTGTTTTTT
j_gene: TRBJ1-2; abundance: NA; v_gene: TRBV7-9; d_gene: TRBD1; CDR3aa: CASSLAKGAAYGYTF; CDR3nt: TGTGCCAGCAGCTTAGCCAAGGGGGCAGCCTATGGCTACACCTTC
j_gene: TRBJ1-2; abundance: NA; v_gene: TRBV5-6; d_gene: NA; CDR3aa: CASSLSQGGANYGYTF; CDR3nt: TGTGCCAGCAGCTTGTCCCAGGGAGGGGCCAACTATGGCTACACCTTC
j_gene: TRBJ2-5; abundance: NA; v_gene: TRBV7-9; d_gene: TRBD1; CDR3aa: CASGRQGARETQYF; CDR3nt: TGTGCCAGCGGGCGACAGGGGGCGCGGGAGACCCAGTACTTC
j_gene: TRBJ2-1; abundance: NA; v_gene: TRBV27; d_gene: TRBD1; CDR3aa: CASKGQGGNEQFF; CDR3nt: TGTGCCAGCAAGGGACAGGGGGGGAATGAGCAGTTCTTC
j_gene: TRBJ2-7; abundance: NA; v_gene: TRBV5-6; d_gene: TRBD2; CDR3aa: CASSTSGGIHSYEQYF; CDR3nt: TGTGCCAGCAGTACAAGCGGGGGGATTCACTCCTACGAGCAGTACTTC
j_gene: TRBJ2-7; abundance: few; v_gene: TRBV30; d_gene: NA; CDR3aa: CAWSLTRGSRLGYEQYF; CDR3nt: TGTGCCTGGAGTCTGACGCGAGGGTCCCGATTAGGCTACGAGCAGTACTTC
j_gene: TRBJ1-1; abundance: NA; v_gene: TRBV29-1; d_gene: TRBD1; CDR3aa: CSVEEQQGLTEAFF; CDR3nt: TGCAGCGTTGAAGAACAACAGGGGCTCACTGAAGCTTTCTTT
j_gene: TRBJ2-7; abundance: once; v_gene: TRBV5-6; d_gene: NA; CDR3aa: CASSLEGHLFYEQYF; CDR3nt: TGTGCCAGCAGCTTGGAGGGACACCTCTTCTACGAGCAGTACTTC
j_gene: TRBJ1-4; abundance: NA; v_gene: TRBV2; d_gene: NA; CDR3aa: CASATTTNEKLFF; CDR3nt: TGTGCCAGCGCGACAACAACTAATGAAAAACTGTTTTTT
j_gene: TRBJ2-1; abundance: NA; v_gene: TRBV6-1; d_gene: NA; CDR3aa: CASQIRGNNEQFF; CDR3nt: TGTGCCAGTCAGATACGGGGAAACAATGAGCAGTTCTTC
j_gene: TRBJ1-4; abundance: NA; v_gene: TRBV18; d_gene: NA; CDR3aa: CASSPRRDEKLFF; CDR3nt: TGTGCCAGCTCCCCTAGGCGGGATGAAAAACTGTTTTTT
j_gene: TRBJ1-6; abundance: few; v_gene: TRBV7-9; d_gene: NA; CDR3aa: CASSPAGGANSPLHF; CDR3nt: TGTGCCAGCAGCCCAGCGGGGGGAGCCAATTCACCCCTCCACTTT
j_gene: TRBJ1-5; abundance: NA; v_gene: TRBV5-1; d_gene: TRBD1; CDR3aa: CASSPRTGQPQHF; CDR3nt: TGCGCCAGCAGCCCAAGGACAGGGCAGCCCCAGCATTTT